Below are 26 T cell receptor beta chains sequenced from a single sample in a study of CD8+CD57+ T cells in acquired aplastic anemia. Genomic DNA acted as the template from which TCR beta VDJ combination and CDR3 sequence profiling were carried out. Via MiXCR, TCRdb re-called the reads, giving one row per CDR3 protein. Of 75,000 to 100,000 distinct CDR3 sequences listed, 55% to 70% are singletons. Patients who underwent sequencing had shown CD8+CD57+ cell expansion by flow cytometry. The sequenced material came from sorted CD4+, CD8+, or CD8+CD57+ T cells (not recorded which) from PBMCs. The receptors shown here come from a human donor with aplastic anemia.

The chain is built from TRBV6-4 and TRBJ2-7, with D perhaps TRBD1 or TRBD2 (5 bases each). In germline, CDR1 is MRHNA, CDR2 SNTAGT. Between the trimmed V and J ends, which lost 5 bases and 2 bases, there was a span of 13 bases. The CDR3 extends over 14 amino acids. CDR3 protein: CASSSWGPTYEQYF. In DNA, the CDR3 is TGTGCCAGCAGTAGTTGGGGACCGACCTACGAGCAGTACTTC.

This clonotype was observed a few times. The chain links TRBV7-9 to TRBJ2-1; D remains ambiguous. Germline V CDR1 and CDR2: SEHNR, FQNEAQ (reference sequence). V was pared by 1 base and J by 10 bases, with 8 bases between. The CDR3 has 12 amino acids. CDR3 in DNA: TGTGCCAGCAGCTTAGTAGGTGGCGAGCAGTTCTTC. Encoded protein: CASSLVGGEQFF.

The chain is built from TRBV11-2 and TRBJ1-1, with 7 bases lining up with TRBD1. This CDR3 comprises 16 residues. V lost 5 bases to trimming and J lost 3 bases; unmatched junction nucleotides: 12. Germline assignment: CDR1 SGHAT and CDR2 FQNNGV. The CDR3 DNA follows: TGTGCCAGCAGCCATAAACAGGGGTGGGGGCACACTGAAGCTTTCTTT. Residues: CASSHKQGWGHTEAFF.

V gene TRBV6-2 or TRBV6-3 combines with J gene TRBJ1-1; D uncertain. Germline values: CDR1 MNHEY, CDR2 SVGEGT. V was pared by 5 bases and J by 3 bases, with 10 bases between. The CDR3 loop spans 13 amino acids. The CDR3 nucleotides read TGTGCCAGCAGTAGAGGTGGAGACACTGAAGCTTTCTTT. It encodes CASSRGGDTEAFF.

The J gene is TRBJ2-5, the V gene TRBV14; D perhaps matches TRBD2 (5 bases). This CDR3 comprises 15 residues. Germline V lookup: CDR1 SGHDN, CDR2 FVKESK. With 1 base removed from V and 0 bases from J, the gap between germline ends came to 9 bases. CDR3 sequence: CASSQGLAHQETQYF. Here the CDR3 DNA reads TGTGCCAGCAGCCAAGGGTTAGCGCACCAAGAGACCCAGTACTTC.

The chain has TRBV20-1 and TRBJ2-7; TRBD2 matches at 8 bases. CDR3 length equals 14 residues. V lost 5 bases, J lost 5 bases, and 11 bases stayed unmatched. The germline V gene has CDR1 DFQATT and CDR2 SNEGSKA (reference sequence). The CDR3 loop is CSAPPGLAIDEQYF. The CDR3 DNA is TGCAGTGCTCCACCCGGACTAGCAATTGACGAGCAGTACTTC.

This clonotype came up a few times. V is TRBV9 and J is TRBJ2-3, with 7 bases aligning to TRBD2. V lost 5 bases to trimming and J lost 1 base; unmatched junction nucleotides: 10. Germline V lookup: CDR1 SGDLS, CDR2 YYNGEE. The CDR3 contains 16 residues. The CDR3 reads CASSASGTRGTDTQYF. The CDR3 nucleotides read TGTGCCAGCAGTGCCAGCGGGACGCGGGGCACAGATACGCAGTATTTT.

The V and J genes are TRBV19 and TRBJ1-2; 7 nucleotides line up with TRBD1. Germline trimming cut 3 bases from V and 5 bases from J; bases unmatched to any gene: 9. The germline gives CDR1 LNHDA, CDR2 SQIVND (reference sequence). There are 15 residues in the CDR3. CDR3 nucleotide sequence: TGTGCCAGTAGTATTCCTCAGGGGGAGGGTTATGGCTACACCTTC. This sequence encodes CASSIPQGEGYGYTF.

The V and J genes are TRBV7-9 and TRBJ1-1, with D unresolved. The CDR3 is made up of 13 amino acids. Trimming left V 5 bases short and J 4 bases short, with 11 bases between. Looked up from germline, CDR1 is SEHNR and CDR2 is FQNEAQ (reference sequence). CDR3 DNA sequence: TGTGCCAGCAGCGACACCGGACCCACTGAAGCTTTCTTT. Protein product: CASSDTGPTEAFF.

The V call is TRBV25-1, the J call TRBJ2-1; 14 positions agree with TRBD2. With 8 bases clipped from V and 5 bases from J, the junction kept 2 bases outside the gene matches. This CDR3 comprises 14 residues. CDR1 MGHDK and CDR2 SYGVNS come from the germline V gene. In DNA, the CDR3 is TGTGCCAGCCGGACTAGCGGGGGGAACAATGAGCAGTTCTTC. It yields the protein CASRTSGGNNEQFF.

CDR3 in amino acids: CASSLNRLRGIVRNEQYF. The CDR3 DNA is TGTGCCAGCAGTTTAAACCGGTTGCGCGGGATAGTCAGGAACGAGCAGTACTTC. The V and J genes are TRBV28 and TRBJ2-7; D may be TRBD2 (6 bases). V dropped 2 bases and J dropped 5 bases, with 25 bases sitting between them. The V gene's germline CDR1 is MDHEN and CDR2 SYDVKM. This CDR3 has 18 residues.

V and J are TRBV2 and TRBJ2-5; weak D call: TRBD2 (6 bases). Germline V gene data show CDR1 as SNHLY and CDR2 as FYNNEI. This CDR3 spans 15 amino acids. V gave up 6 bases and J gave up 5 bases, with 19 bases separating them. The CDR3 DNA is TGTGCCAGCAGGAGGTCGAACGGGGGTCGGGAGACCCAGTACTTC. Its translation is CASRRSNGGRETQYF.

This sequence joins TRBV20-1 and TRBJ2-7; no clear D gene. The CDR3 covers 14 residues. With 3 bases removed from V and 4 bases from J, the gap between germline ends came to 16 bases. The V gene's germline CDR1 is DFQATT and CDR2 SNEGSKA (reference sequence). The CDR3 nucleotides are TGCAGTGCTAGTTCCGAATACTTGACGTACGAGCAGTACTTC. Translation: CSASSEYLTYEQYF.

This clonotype was recorded once. The CDR3 sequence is CASSLGDRNSPLHF. The CDR3 DNA is TGCGCCAGCAGCTTGGGGGACCGTAATTCACCCCTCCACTTT. This chain joins TRBV5-1 and TRBJ1-6; a possible D gene is TRBD1 (5 bases). V was cut by 0 bases and J by 6 bases, with 7 bases left in between. Germline V CDR1 and CDR2: SGHRS, YFSETQ. This CDR3 comprises 14 residues.

This clonotype was observed a handful of times. This could be a read error, since a much larger clone is one nucleotide away. This chain links TRBV4-1 with TRBJ2-2; no firm D call. The CDR3 is 14 residues long. Trimming stripped 2 bases from V and 3 bases from J, with 7 bases between. CDR1 and CDR2 from the germline V gene are MGHRA and YSYEKL. Written as DNA, the CDR3 is TGCGCCAGCAGCCAACCCCAAGACACCGGGGAGCTGTTTTTT. Protein product: CASSQPQDTGELFF.

This clonotype appeared a single time. This sequence joins TRBV20-1 and TRBJ2-5; 8 bases match TRBD2. From germline, CDR1 is DFQATT and CDR2 SNEGSKA (reference sequence). The CDR3 runs 15 residues. J lost 7 bases, V lost 0 bases, and 10 bases had no gene match. In DNA form, the CDR3 reads TGCAGTGCTAGAGATCCGAGAGCGGGAGAAGGGACCCAGTACTTC. Its protein product is CSARDPRAGEGTQYF.

The chain recombines TRBV10-1 with TRBJ1-3; D gene ambiguous. Germline V gene data show CDR1 as WNHNN and CDR2 as SYGVQD (reference sequence). This CDR3 is 16 amino acids long. V was shortened by 2 bases and J by 2 bases, with 13 bases between the two germline ends. For the CDR3, the DNA is TGCGCCAGCAGTGAGGATGAAGGGTACGCTGGAAACACCATATATTTT. Translated, it gives CASSEDEGYAGNTIYF.

This chain connects TRBV19 to TRBJ2-5; TRBD1 might be the D (5 bases). CDR1 is LNHDA, CDR2 SQIVND, per germline (reference sequence). This CDR3 comprises 12 residues. V was trimmed by 4 bases and J by 4 bases, leaving 7 bases between them. CDR3 residues: CASSTQGETQYF. For the CDR3, the DNA is TGTGCCAGTAGTACTCAGGGAGAGACCCAGTACTTC.

The V and J genes are TRBV20-1 and TRBJ2-3, with D perhaps TRBD2 (6 bases). CDR1 is DFQATT and CDR2 is SNEGSKA in the germline V gene (reference sequence). The CDR3 totals 15 residues. Trimming removed 2 bases at V and 4 bases at J, with 16 bases between. Written as DNA, the CDR3 is TGCAGTGCTAGACCACTAGCTATTGACGCAGATACGCAGTATTTT. Its translation is CSARPLAIDADTQYF.

The chain uses TRBV24-1 and TRBJ1-4; the D is unclear. This CDR3 spans 13 amino acids. With 4 bases removed from V and 8 bases from J, the gap between germline ends came to 10 bases. Germline V CDR1 and CDR2: KGHDR, SFDVKD. The CDR3 region has the DNA TGTGCCACCAGTGACATTACATCGGAAAAACTGTTTTTT. This translates into CATSDITSEKLFF.

This clonotype was seen a handful of times. The rearrangement links TRBV20-1 to TRBJ2-7; 8 bases map to TRBD1. From germline, CDR1 is DFQATT and CDR2 SNEGSKA (reference sequence). J gave up 1 base and V 6 bases, and 5 bases lay outside the gene matches. The CDR3 loop spans 13 amino acids. The CDR3 protein is CSATRTGSYEQYF. CDR3 nucleotides: TGCAGTGCGACAAGGACAGGGTCCTACGAGCAGTACTTC.

The gene calls are TRBV29-1 and TRBJ2-3, with D tentatively TRBD1 (6 bases). CDR1 SQVTM and CDR2 ANQGSEA come from the germline V gene. The CDR3 is made up of 13 amino acids. The V end was cut by 8 bases, the J end by 10 bases, with 22 bases between. DNA for the CDR3: TGCAGCACGAGTGGAACAGGGTCTACGGCGCAGTATTTT. Its protein product is CSTSGTGSTAQYF.

The V gene is TRBV20-1, the J gene TRBJ2-1; 11 bases map to TRBD2. The CDR3 length is 16 residues. CDR1 and CDR2 (germline): DFQATT, SNEGSKA (reference sequence). Trimming at V came to 6 bases and at J to 10 bases, leaving 17 bases not matched to a gene. CDR3 sequence: CSAPSVRTGLAAEQFF. DNA of the CDR3: TGCAGTGCGCCATCGGTTCGGACGGGACTAGCGGCGGAGCAGTTCTTC.

This clonotype qualifies as medium-sized. CDR3 region: CATDYEQYF. CDR3 bases: TGTGCCACCGACTACGAGCAGTACTTC. The J gene is TRBJ2-7, the V gene TRBV7-9; no definite D call. Germline V gives CDR1 SEHNR, CDR2 FQNEAQ (reference sequence). V lost 10 bases and J lost 3, with 4 bases in between. CDR3 size: 9 residues.

CDR3 nucleotides: TGCAGTGCTGTACAGGGGGCAGATACGCAGTATTTT. Amino acids: CSAVQGADTQYF. This chain joins TRBV20-1 and TRBJ2-3, with TRBD1 matching 8 bases. This CDR3 region has 12 residues. V lost 5 bases, J lost 4 bases, and 2 bases stayed unmatched. Germline values: CDR1 DFQATT, CDR2 SNEGSKA (reference sequence).

The chain couples TRBV25-1 to TRBJ1-1, with D possibly being TRBD1 (5 bases). This CDR3 has 13 amino acids. V lost 5 bases and J lost 1, with 8 bases in between. From germline, CDR1 is MGHDK and CDR2 SYGVNS. CDR3 DNA sequence: TGTGCCAGCAGTTACAGGAGGAACACTGAAGCTTTCTTT. It specifies CASSYRRNTEAFF.